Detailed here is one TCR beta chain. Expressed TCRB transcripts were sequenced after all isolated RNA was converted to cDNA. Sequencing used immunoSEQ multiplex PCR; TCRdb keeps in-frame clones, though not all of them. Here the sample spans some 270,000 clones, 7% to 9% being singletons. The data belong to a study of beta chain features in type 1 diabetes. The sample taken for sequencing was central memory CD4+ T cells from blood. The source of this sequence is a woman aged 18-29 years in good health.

The CDR3 spells CASSQDWRGAQPQHF. The CDR3 DNA follows: TGTGCCAGCAGCCAAGATTGGCGGGGTGCTCAGCCCCAGCATTTT. This chain links TRBV4-2 with TRBJ1-5; D not certain. V shed 0 bases and J shed 6 bases, with 12 bases lying between them. The germline V gene has CDR1 LGHNA and CDR2 YNFKEQ. CDR3 length: 15 residues.